These 24 T cell receptor beta chains came from one sample sequenced in a study of T cells in Graves' hyperthyroidism and ophthalmopathy. Amplified TCR beta CDR3 regions came from RNA transcripts. TCR CDR3 underwent first-round RT-PCR with the HTBI primer set. TCRdb re-called the multiplex PCR reads through MiXCR, storing one row per CDR3 protein. Of some 510,000 distinct CDR3 sequences in the sample, 46% are singletons; the top ten hold approximately 8.2%. The sample taken for sequencing was peripheral blood or thyroid tissue (not recorded which). These receptors were taken from a woman aged 18-29 years with Graves' hyperthyroidism.

The rearrangement uses TRBV29-1 and TRBJ2-7, with D perhaps matching TRBD2 (7 bases). V was trimmed by 6 bases and J by 1 base, leaving 13 bases between them. Germline V lookup: CDR1 SQVTM, CDR2 ANQGSEA. This CDR3 is built from 13 residues. This CDR3 reads CSVGGLFSYEQYF. In DNA form, the CDR3 reads TGCAGCGTAGGGGGACTATTTTCCTACGAGCAGTACTTC.

In this sample, this clonotype turned up a few times. V gene TRBV7-2 combines with J gene TRBJ2-7; 12 bases are shared with TRBD2. With 2 bases clipped from V and 2 bases from J, the junction kept 1 base outside the gene matches. CDR1 is SGHTA and CDR2 is FQGNSA in the germline V gene. The CDR3 loop spans 15 amino acids. The CDR3 coding sequence is TGTGCCAGCAGCTTAAGGACTAGCGGGACCTACGAGCAGTACTTC. The encoded protein is CASSLRTSGTYEQYF.

This clonotype occurred a few times. The rearrangement uses TRBV29-1 and TRBJ2-5; unclear D gene. The J call is in doubt because the DNA end fits TRBJ2-1 better. The germline gives CDR1 SQVTM, CDR2 ANQGSEA. This CDR3 has 12 amino acids. For the CDR3, the DNA is TGCAGCGTTGATCTCAGGTACAATGAGCAGTTCTTC. Protein product: CSVDLRYNEQFF.

The chain uses TRBV5-1 and TRBJ2-6, with 7 bases fitting TRBD2. Unmatched junction bases numbered 7, after V lost 7 bases and J lost 0 bases. The CDR3 is 16 residues long. Germline V CDR1 and CDR2: SGHRS, YFSETQ. This chain's CDR3 is CASARGDRSGANVLTF. The DNA for the CDR3 is TGCGCCAGCGCTCGGGGGGACCGCTCTGGGGCCAACGTCCTGACTTTC.

Ten or more counts support this clonotype. V and J are TRBV7-9 and TRBJ1-5, with 8 positions matching TRBD1. V lost 5 bases, J lost 2 bases, and 8 bases stayed unmatched. CDR1 and CDR2 (germline): SEHNR, FQNEAQ (reference sequence). The CDR3 runs 16 residues. The CDR3 loop is CASSQDRAWGNQPQHF. CDR3 in DNA: TGTGCCAGCAGCCAGGACAGGGCATGGGGCAATCAGCCCCAGCATTTT.

This clonotype was counted only a few times. V is TRBV11-3 and J is TRBJ1-6; no firm D call. The CDR3 consists of 17 residues. The germline V and J ends were trimmed by 5 bases and 8 bases, with 22 bases remaining between them. Germline lookup yields CDR1 SGHNT and CDR2 YENEEA. This CDR3 reads CASSQVEVRGWDSPLHF. CDR3 nucleotide sequence: TGTGCCAGCAGCCAAGTCGAGGTTCGGGGATGGGATTCACCCCTCCACTTT. The full variable domain, with the rest looked up from reference TRBV11-3 and TRBJ1-6, is EAGVVQSPRYKIIEKKQPVAFWCNPISGHNTLYWYLQNLGQGPELLIRYENEEAVDDSQLPKDRFSAERLKGVDSTLKIQPAELGDSAVYLCASSQVEVRGWDSPLHFGNGTRLTVT.

The chain recombines TRBV29-1 with TRBJ2-5; 11 bases align to TRBD2. J was trimmed by 5 bases and V by 8 bases; bases with no gene match: 13. The CDR3 has 15 amino acids. Germline V gene data show CDR1 as SQVTM and CDR2 as ANQGSEA. The CDR3 bases are TGCAGCTCACTCGGTAGCGGGAGGGCCGCTGAGACCCAGTACTTC. Translating it yields CSSLGSGRAAETQYF.

The chain combines TRBV20-1 with TRBJ1-2; 9 bases map to TRBD1. The CDR3 covers 12 residues. V dropped 6 bases and J dropped 6; count of bases not matched to a gene: 5. Germline CDR1 reads DFQATT; CDR2 reads SNEGSKA (reference sequence). The CDR3 loop reads CSAAGQGHGYTF. CDR3 nucleotide sequence: TGCAGTGCAGCGGGACAGGGCCATGGCTACACCTTC.

The V gene is TRBV24-1, the J gene TRBJ2-5; the match to TRBD2 covers 12 bases. Germline assignment: CDR1 KGHDR and CDR2 SFDVKD. Losses at the gene ends were 4 bases for V and 5 bases for J; bases not matched to a gene: 4. The CDR3 is 15 amino acids. The CDR3 loop is CATSDGLAGRETQYF. The CDR3 region has the DNA TGTGCCACCAGTGACGGACTAGCGGGAAGGGAGACCCAGTACTTC.

This clonotype was seen many times. The V call is TRBV10-3, the J call TRBJ2-5; D gene uncertain. Germline V CDR1 and CDR2: ENHRY, SYGVKD. The CDR3 has 12 amino acids. The V and J ends lost 3 bases and 1 base respectively, with 3 bases between them. CDR3 sequence reads: CAISDTQETQYF. The CDR3 coding sequence is TGTGCCATCAGTGACACCCAAGAGACCCAGTACTTC.

This clonotype was seen a few times. The chain recombines TRBV7-9 with TRBJ2-7; 13 bases are a match to TRBD2. Germline lookup yields CDR1 SEHNR and CDR2 FQNEAQ (reference sequence). V trimming: 3 bases; J trimming: 4 bases; junction bases outside the gene matches: 3. The CDR3 is 15 amino acids. The CDR3 sequence is CASSLATSGGYEQYF. CDR3 DNA sequence: TGTGCCAGCAGCTTGGCGACTAGCGGGGGGTACGAGCAGTACTTC.

This clonotype came up many times. The chain employs TRBV7-2 and TRBJ2-3; no reliable D call. Between the trimmed V and J ends, which lost 2 bases and 2 bases, there was a span of 8 bases. From germline, CDR1 is SGHTA and CDR2 FQGNSA. CDR3 length equals 14 residues. CDR3 DNA: TGTGCCAGCAGCTTATACATCGCCACAGATACGCAGTATTTT. Protein sequence: CASSLYIATDTQYF.

This clonotype was observed a few times. This sequence joins TRBV5-1 and TRBJ1-1; D call uncertain. With 2 bases removed from V and 5 bases from J, the gap between germline ends came to 13 bases. Germline assignment: CDR1 SGHRS and CDR2 YFSETQ. CDR3 length: 14 amino acids. This CDR3 is CASSFGGTGTEAFF. The CDR3 DNA reads as TGCGCCAGCAGCTTCGGAGGAACTGGAACTGAAGCTTTCTTT.

A note on this clonotype: The junction differs from germline at one of its ends, possibly a read error. V gene TRBV7-2 combines with J gene TRBJ1-4; D possibly corresponds to TRBD1 (5 bases). Germline values: CDR1 SGHTA, CDR2 FQGNSA. This CDR3 is built from 15 residues. CDR3 region: CASSLGTVPNEKLFF. DNA for the CDR3: TGCGCCAGCAGCCTTGGGACCGTTCCTAATGAAAAACTGTTTTTT.

The sample holds a few counts of this clonotype. The chain carries TRBV2 and TRBJ2-7; 7 bases align to TRBD2. The CDR3 loop spans 12 amino acids. CDR1 is SNHLY and CDR2 is FYNNEI in the germline V gene. V lost 5 bases to trimming and J lost 7 bases; unmatched junction nucleotides: 5. CDR3 residues: CASSFRGEEQYF. CDR3 nucleotides: TGTGCCAGCAGTTTCCGGGGGGAGGAGCAGTACTTC.

J is TRBJ2-7 and V is TRBV7-2; 7 nucleotides line up with TRBD2. The CDR3 runs to 13 residues. V lost 8 bases, J lost 3 bases, and 7 bases stayed unmatched. Germline CDR1 and CDR2: SGHTA and FQGNSA. The chain's CDR3 is CASGGDGDYEQYF. Here the CDR3 DNA reads TGTGCCAGCGGGGGGGACGGGGACTACGAGCAGTACTTC.

The chain has TRBV13 and TRBJ1-5, with 8 bases identical to TRBD1. V lost 0 bases to trimming and J lost 3 bases; unmatched junction nucleotides: 7. This CDR3 contains 17 residues. Germline values: CDR1 PRHDT, CDR2 FYEKMQ (reference sequence). This chain's CDR3 is CASSLGTGTGYNQPQHF. The CDR3 DNA follows: TGTGCCAGCAGCTTAGGCACCGGGACAGGTTACAATCAGCCCCAGCATTTT.

This clonotype was recorded only once. A read error is possible here, since a much larger clone lies one base away. The chain has TRBV7-2 and TRBJ1-1; perhaps TRBD1 as D (6 bases). The V end lost 6 bases, the J end lost 3 bases, and 17 bases lay between the germline ends. CDR1 and CDR2 (germline): SGHTA, FQGNSA. This CDR3 region has 15 residues. Here the CDR3 DNA reads TGTGCCAGCAGTTTACAGGGTCCACTTGACACTGAAGCTTTCTTT. It specifies CASSLQGPLDTEAFF.

Points on this clonotype: The junction departs from germline at one end; a sequencing error may be responsible. This rearrangement joins TRBV11-1 to TRBJ2-2, with 7 nucleotides matching TRBD2. Germline V gene sequence: CDR1 SGHAT, CDR2 FQDESV (reference sequence). The CDR3 has 15 amino acids. The CDR3 sequence: CASSQGRGGPGELFF. CDR3 coding DNA: TGCGCCAGCAGCCAAGGGAGGGGAGGGCCCGGGGAGCTGTTTTTT.

This chain joins TRBV29-1 and TRBJ2-7; D not certain. Looked up from germline, CDR1 is SQVTM and CDR2 is ANQGSEA. V was pared by 1 base and J by 1 base, with 5 bases between. The CDR3 has 12 residues. The DNA of the CDR3 is TGCAGCGTTGAAGTAAGATCCTACGAGCAGTACTTC. This codes for CSVEVRSYEQYF.

In the case of this clonotype: The junction departs from the called germline gene at one end, perhaps through a read error. This CDR3 reads CGVFLTGYVEGHTF. CDR3 coding DNA: TGCGGCGTTTTCTTGACAGGGTACGTGGAGGGCCACACCTTC. This chain joins TRBV29-1 and TRBJ1-2; TRBD1 agrees at 7 bases. This CDR3 has 14 amino acids. Germline assignment: CDR1 SQVTM and CDR2 ANQGSEA.

This sequence joins TRBV19 and TRBJ1-5; TRBD1 is a possible D gene (6 bases). Germline V gene data show CDR1 as LNHDA and CDR2 as SQIVND (reference sequence). The V end lost 3 bases, the J end lost 2 bases, and 14 bases lay between the germline ends. CDR3 length equals 16 residues. CDR3 sequence (DNA): TGTGCCAGTAGTATTAGTGGCAGGGGCGGCAATCAGCCCCAGCATTTT. Protein product: CASSISGRGGNQPQHF.

The V and J genes are TRBV29-1 and TRBJ1-5, with 10 positions matching TRBD1. CDR1 is SQVTM, CDR2 ANQGSEA, per germline. The CDR3 is 14 residues long. V shed 6 bases and J 4 bases; nucleotides not matched to a gene: 6. The CDR3 nucleotides read TGCAGCGTGCCCGGGACAGGGGCAAATCAGCCCCAGCATTTT. Residues: CSVPGTGANQPQHF.

The chain recombines TRBV7-2 with TRBJ2-5; TRBD2 matches 11 bases. Germline loops: CDR1 SGHTA, CDR2 FQGNSA. The J segment lost 5 bases and the V segment lost 4 bases, leaving 9 bases of the junction unmatched. CDR3 length: 16 amino acids. CDR3: CASSYGSGRAGETQYF. DNA of the CDR3: TGTGCCAGCAGCTACGGTAGCGGGAGGGCGGGTGAGACCCAGTACTTC.